The rows below give T cell receptor beta chains drawn from one sample of a study of blood T cell repertoires in COVID-19. TCRdb keeps only in-frame clones here, not all; method: immunoSEQ multiplex PCR. The sample yields about 160,000 clones, around 93% seen once. Material: peripheral blood. The source of these receptors is a woman aged 45-65 years with acute or convalescent COVID-19. The CDR3 runs from the conserved cysteine through the conserved F or W. The D gene is left open where the match is weak. Clone size is shown for a subset of rows, as once, few, many or a class of expanded clone.

v_call	d_call	j_call	clone_size	cdr3_nt	cdr3_aa
TRBV29-1	.	TRBJ2-1	.	TGCAGCGTTGGGCAGATAAACAATGAGCAGTTCTTC	CSVGQINNEQFF
TRBV7-6	.	TRBJ2-1	once	TGTGCCAGCAGCCCCCACCTTTATTCGCAGGGGAACAATGAGCAGTTCTTC	CASSPHLYSQGNNEQFF
TRBV29-1	TRBD1	TRBJ1-1	.	TGCAGCGTGGGACAGGGTGGGGACACTGAAGCTTTCTTT	CSVGQGGDTEAFF
TRBV7-6	.	TRBJ1-1	.	TGTGCCAGCAGCTTCGATGGGAGTAAGGGCACTGAAGCTTTCTTT	CASSFDGSKGTEAFF
TRBV3-1/TRBV3-2	TRBD2	TRBJ2-5	.	TGTGCCAGCAGCCAAGTTCCTTCCCAGCGGGGGTACCAAGAGACCCAGTACTTC	CASSQVPSQRGYQETQYF
TRBV28	.	TRBJ2-3	.	TGTGCCAGCAGTTTACTCCCCAGGGATACGCAGTATTTT	CASSLLPRDTQYF
TRBV7-2	TRBD2	TRBJ2-3	.	TGTGCCAGCAGCTTAGAACTAGCGGGAGCAACGTCCCAGTATTTT	CASSLELAGATSQYF
TRBV5-1	.	TRBJ1-1	.	TGCGCCAGCAGCGTCGAGGGGAACACTGAAGCTTTCTTT	CASSVEGNTEAFF
TRBV24-1	.	TRBJ1-1	.	TGTGCCACCAGTGATCCAGGGAAGAACACTGAAGCTTTCTTT	CATSDPGKNTEAFF
TRBV2	TRBD1	TRBJ1-5	.	TGTGCCAGCAGTTCAACAGGGGGCCAGCCCCAGCATTTT	CASSSTGGQPQHF
TRBV12-3/TRBV12-4	.	TRBJ2-7	.	TGTGCCAGCAGTTTTTCCCAGGTCTACGAGCAGTACTTC	CASSFSQVYEQYF
TRBV28	TRBD2	TRBJ2-3	.	TGTGCCAGCAGCCCTACTAGCGGGATTTTATCAACGGGTACAGATACGCAGTATTTT	CASSPTSGILSTGTDTQYF
TRBV29-1	.	TRBJ1-2	.	TGCAGCGTTGGCCCCGGACAGCTGGGGGTCTATGGCTACACCTTC	CSVGPGQLGVYGYTF
TRBV28	.	TRBJ2-1	.	TGTGCCAGCAGTCTAACCGGGACATTGGGATACAATGAGCAGTTCTTC	CASSLTGTLGYNEQFF
TRBV11-3	.	TRBJ2-7	.	TGTGCCAGCAGCTTAGAGTCCGACGGGGAGCAGTACTTC	CASSLESDGEQYF
TRBV7-6	.	TRBJ2-1	once	TGTGCCAGCAGCGAGAAGACAGGAACGGGCGGTGAGCAGTTCTTC	CASSEKTGTGGEQFF
TRBV6-6	.	TRBJ1-4	.	TGTGCCAGCAGTTACTGGCAGGGACAAGAAAAACTGTTTTTT	CASSYWQGQEKLFF
TRBV18	.	TRBJ1-5	once	TGTGCCAGCTCACCCTCTCACTCTGACAGACTCAATCAGCCCCAGCATTTT	CASSPSHSDRLNQPQHF
TRBV9	TRBD2	TRBJ2-1	.	TGTGCCAGCAGCGTAGCTGGAGTAGCGGGGATCAATGAGCAGTTCTTC	CASSVAGVAGINEQFF
TRBV7-9	.	TRBJ2-7	.	TGTGCCAGCAGCTTTGCCCTAGCCCCCGACGAGCAGTACTTC	CASSFALAPDEQYF
TRBV15	TRBD1	TRBJ1-5	.	TGTGCCACCAGCATGGGACAGGTTCGACTTATCCCCCCTCAGCCCCAGCATTTT	CATSMGQVRLIPPQPQHF
TRBV28	TRBD1	TRBJ1-2	.	TGTGCCAGCAGTTCTCCGGGACAGGGTACACTCTATGGCTACACCTTC	CASSSPGQGTLYGYTF
TRBV7-2	TRBD1	TRBJ2-1	.	TGTGCCAGCAGCCCTCCGGGACAGGGATACTACAATGAGCAGTTCTTC	CASSPPGQGYYNEQFF
TRBV9	TRBD2	TRBJ2-1	.	TGTGCCAGCAGCGTAGGACTAGCGGATACCAATGAGCAGTTCTTC	CASSVGLADTNEQFF
TRBV30	.	TRBJ2-1	.	TGTGCCTGGAGTGTACTGTTGATTTCCAATGAGCAGTTCTTC	CAWSVLLISNEQFF
TRBV18	.	TRBJ2-1	.	TGTGCCAGCTCACCACGAGGGCCCCCGGGCAATGAGCAGTTCTTC	CASSPRGPPGNEQFF